The source of this T cell receptor (beta chain) is a study of shared clonotypes between healthy human individuals. Sequencing used immunoSEQ multiplex PCR; TCRdb keeps in-frame clones, though not all of them. The sample lists about 2.2 million clones; about 92% were seen once. The CDR3 is 19 amino acids. Germline assignment: CDR1 MNHEY and CDR2 SMNVEV (reference sequence). The V and J ends lost 5 bases and 1 base, in that order; junction bases with no gene match: 16. CD8 cells regarded as naive lacked CD45RO, were positively chosen for CCR7, and omitted terminally differentiated effector memory CD45RA+ cells. The study, taken as a whole, reports: Collection of samples was limited to blood; tissue repertoires likely differ.

For this clone: Its antigen is not identified.

This chain links TRBV27 with TRBJ2-7; 11 nucleotides align to TRBD2. The sequencing input was naive CD8+ T cells from PBMCs. This TCR came from a man aged 18 to 29 in good health. Some clones in this sample may be carry-over from other donors' samples. The CDR3 nucleotides read TGTGCCAGCAGTCTCTTCTCCCCGGGACTAGCGGCACTTTCCTACGAGCAGTACTTC. Translated, it gives CASSLFSPGLAALSYEQYF.